The 19 T cell receptor beta chains below were found in one sample sequenced in a study of T cell responses to AZD1222 COVID-19 vaccine (dated by TCRdb to about 2021). The protocol used for the library was the immunoSEQ multiplex PCR assay. TCRdb's version of the immuneACCESS table is confined to in-frame rearrangements and falls short of the full clone set. An unresolved V gene accounts for under half of the shortfall where checked; the remainder is of unknown origin. In this sample the table shows 110,000 or so clones, around 83% of which occur a single time. Clones ranked in the top ten supply around 2.9% of the sample. The meaning of the sample's time point label: about 28 days (+/-7) after the second vaccine dose. The sample in question was peripheral blood, obtained 28 days after the second AZD1222 dose. The origin of the receptors is an adult who received the AZD1222 COVID-19 vaccine.

This chain links TRBV6-5 with TRBJ1-2; 7 nucleotides line up with TRBD1. Per germline, CDR1 MNHEY and CDR2 SVGAGI. CDR3 length: 13 residues. V trimming: 6 bases; J trimming: 4 bases; junction bases outside the gene matches: 5. Here the CDR3 reads CASRQGSGYGYTF. The CDR3 bases are TGTGCCAGCAGACAGGGGTCGGGCTATGGCTACACCTTC.

The chain combines TRBV2 with TRBJ2-4; D remains unclear. CDR1 and CDR2 from the germline V gene are SNHLY and FYNNEI. V lost 7 bases and J 8 bases, leaving 15 bases between the germline ends. This CDR3 has 13 residues. The CDR3 here is CASTQAANYIQYF. CDR3 in DNA: TGTGCCAGCACCCAGGCTGCTAACTACATTCAGTACTTC.

The rearrangement links TRBV5-6 to TRBJ2-7; 7 nucleotides match TRBD2. The trim removed 7 bases at V and 1 base at J, leaving 8 bases unmatched. From germline, CDR1 is SGHDT and CDR2 YYEEEE. This CDR3 comprises 14 residues. The chain's CDR3 is CASAPTSFSYEQYF. The CDR3 bases are TGTGCCAGCGCTCCGACTAGCTTTTCCTACGAGCAGTACTTC.

This CDR3 is CASSLSGVNTEAFF. The CDR3 DNA reads TGTGCCAGCAGCTTGAGCGGGGTGAACACTGAAGCTTTCTTT. The rearrangement joins TRBV5-4 to TRBJ1-1, with D unclear. Trimming left V 1 base short and J 0 bases short, with 7 bases between. In germline, CDR1 is SGHNT, CDR2 YYREEE (reference sequence). The CDR3 is made up of 14 amino acids.

The V gene is TRBV30, the J gene TRBJ1-1, with a weak D call TRBD1 (6 bases). CDR3 length: 13 amino acids. The V end was cut by 2 bases, the J end by 10 bases, with 17 bases between. Germline-derived CDR1 and CDR2 are GTSNPN and SVGIG (reference sequence). The DNA of the CDR3 is TGTGCCTGGAGTAGGGCGGGACACCTAGGAGCTTTCTTT. This sequence encodes CAWSRAGHLGAFF.

This chain links TRBV2 with TRBJ1-4; TRBD1 matches at 7 bases. Trimming took 6 bases from V and 4 from J; bases not matched to a gene: 8. This CDR3 has 15 residues. Germline V gene lookup returns CDR1 SNHLY and CDR2 FYNNEI. The CDR3 loop reads CASSRWTGDNEKLFF. Here the CDR3 DNA reads TGTGCCAGCAGCCGTTGGACAGGTGATAATGAAAAACTGTTTTTT.

This chain connects TRBV28 to TRBJ1-2; 8 bases match TRBD1. The CDR3 has 16 residues. Germline lookup yields CDR1 MDHEN and CDR2 SYDVKM. Trimming took 5 bases from V and 2 from J; bases not matched to a gene: 10. The CDR3 nucleotides read TGTGCCAGCAGTCTTACCTCAGGGGGCGGGAACTATGGCTACACCTTC. This sequence encodes CASSLTSGGGNYGYTF.

V usage is TRBV25-1 and J usage is TRBJ1-6; D possibly corresponds to TRBD1 (5 bases). Per the germline V gene, CDR1 is MGHDK and CDR2 is SYGVNS. Trimming cost V 6 bases and J 7 bases, with 13 bases left between them. This CDR3 region has 14 residues. The DNA for the CDR3 is TGTGCCAGCAGATATCAGGGTCGAAATTCACCCCTCCACTTT. Its protein product is CASRYQGRNSPLHF.

The rearrangement uses TRBV28 and TRBJ2-5; 8 positions agree with TRBD2. Germline trimming cut 7 bases from V and 1 base from J; bases unmatched to any gene: 14. The CDR3 extends over 17 amino acids. The germline gives CDR1 MDHEN, CDR2 SYDVKM. CDR3 protein: CASTPTSGRDTQETQYF. The CDR3 coding sequence is TGTGCCAGCACCCCAACCTCCGGGAGGGACACCCAAGAGACCCAGTACTTC.

The V and J genes are TRBV3-1 (or the pseudogene TRBV3-2) and TRBJ1-1; tentatively, D is TRBD1 (6 bases). Trimming took 4 bases from V and 10 from J, leaving 13 bases between them. The CDR3 runs 12 residues. Germline CDR1 and CDR2: LGHDT and YNNKEL (reference sequence). The CDR3 bases are TGTGCCAGCAGCCCCTTAACAGGGCCAGCTTTCTTT. Amino acid sequence: CASSPLTGPAFF.

The chain combines TRBV10-2 with TRBJ2-7, with TRBD1 matching 8 bases. Germline values: CDR1 WSHSY, CDR2 SAAADI. The CDR3 length is 14 residues. Trimming removed 0 bases from V and 6 bases from J; junction bases left unmatched: 4. The CDR3 nucleotides are TGCGCCAGCAGTGAGTCTGGACAGGGACCCGAGCAGTACTTC. It translates to CASSESGQGPEQYF.

The rearrangement links TRBV3-1 (or the pseudogene TRBV3-2) to TRBJ2-7, with D unresolved. V was pared by 2 bases and J by 6 bases, with 17 bases between. The CDR3 is 15 amino acids. The V gene's germline CDR1 is LGHDT and CDR2 YNNKEL (reference sequence). The CDR3 protein is CASSQNPRAAGEQYF. CDR3 DNA: TGTGCCAGCAGCCAAAACCCCCGGGCCGCCGGCGAGCAGTACTTC.

The gene calls are TRBV14 and TRBJ2-2; TRBD1 might be the D (6 bases). This CDR3 is 15 amino acids long. The V gene lost 3 bases and the J gene lost 8 bases, with 16 bases spanning the gap. The germline gives CDR1 SGHDN, CDR2 FVKESK. CDR3 loop: CASSQPGHRRGELFF. Written as DNA, the CDR3 is TGTGCCAGCAGCCAGCCGGGACACCGGAGAGGGGAGCTGTTTTTT.

In its sample, this clone was seen once. The chain employs TRBV11-3 and TRBJ1-1; D unresolved. The CDR3 runs 14 residues. Germline CDR1 is SGHNT and CDR2 is YENEEA. The germline V and J ends were trimmed by 0 bases and 0 bases, with 5 bases remaining between them. The chain's CDR3 is CASSLDLVNTEAFF. DNA of the CDR3: TGTGCCAGCAGCTTAGATTTAGTGAACACTGAAGCTTTCTTT.

V usage is TRBV5-5 and J usage is TRBJ2-5; D unclear. Germline CDR1 SGHKS, CDR2 YYEKEE (reference sequence). With 4 bases removed from V and 5 bases from J, the gap between germline ends came to 6 bases. CDR3 length: 11 amino acids. The CDR3 DNA reads TGTGCCAGCAGCCCCAGGGAGACCCAGTACTTC. This translates into CASSPRETQYF.

The chain is built from TRBV19 and TRBJ1-4, with unresolved D. The V gene's germline CDR1 is LNHDA and CDR2 SQIVND (reference sequence). This CDR3 region has 16 residues. Trimming shortened V by 5 bases and J by 0 bases, and 13 bases separated the two germline ends. CDR3 DNA sequence: TGTGCCAGTAGTTCCACCTCAGGCTCAACTAATGAAAAACTGTTTTTT. It specifies CASSSTSGSTNEKLFF.

The chain recombines TRBV5-5 with TRBJ1-5, with a weak D call TRBD1 (5 bases). The CDR3 sequence is 16 residues long. CDR1 and CDR2 (germline): SGHKS, YYEKEE (reference sequence). V was cut by 6 bases and J by 1 base, with 17 bases left in between. Here the CDR3 DNA reads TGTGCCAGCACCCCTAATCCCCAGGGAAGCAATCAGCCCCAGCATTTT. Translated, it gives CASTPNPQGSNQPQHF.

CDR3 DNA: TGTGCCAGCAGCTTAGGAATTCCCTCTGGAAACACCATATATTTT. Encoded protein: CASSLGIPSGNTIYF. V is TRBV11-2 and J is TRBJ1-3; D is undetermined. V dropped 1 base and J dropped 0 bases, with 7 bases sitting between them. Germline CDR1 and CDR2: SGHAT and FQNNGV. This CDR3 spans 15 amino acids.

V and J are TRBV6-2 or TRBV6-3 and TRBJ1-4, with unresolved D. Germline lookup yields CDR1 MNHEY and CDR2 SVGEGT. The CDR3 extends over 13 amino acids. Trimming pared 6 bases from V and 8 bases from J, leaving 13 bases between. CDR3 DNA sequence: TGTGCCAGCAGCCGCCGCGGAGCGGAAAAACTGTTTTTT. This encodes CASSRRGAEKLFF.